The rows below give T cell receptor beta chains drawn from one sample of a study of blood T cells in healthy people across ages. One entry per CDR3 protein, called by TCRdb with MiXCR from the 5' RACE reads. The repertoire includes hundreds of thousands of distinct CDR3 sequences, 25% to 30% of them detected once, and around a sixth sits in the top ten. Material: blood. The receptors here all came from an elderly woman in good health. The CDR3 runs from the conserved cysteine through the conserved F or W. D genes are given only for firm matches. Only some rows state a clone size, as once, few, many or a class for expanded clones.

>once|TRBD2|TRBJ2-5|TRBV20-1
TGCAGTGCTAGCTGGGGACTAGCGGGAGTGGGGGGAGAGACCCAGTACTTC
CSASWGLAGVGGETQYF
>NA|NA|TRBJ2-7|TRBV28
TGTGCCAGCAGTGCGGCTGGGGACGAGCAGTACTTC
CASSAAGDEQYF
>few|NA|TRBJ2-3|TRBV21-1
TGTGCCAGGAGCGGTCGTAAAGGGACGGGCTCCCGAACTAGCACAGATACGCAGTATTTT
CARSGRKGTGSRTSTDTQYF
>few|NA|TRBJ1-2|TRBV29-1
TGCAACGTTGAAGATGAAGGGGGCTATGGCTACACCTTC
CNVEDEGGYGYTF
>many|NA|TRBJ2-5|TRBV21-1
TGTGCCAGCAGCAAGGAGAGGCAGGAGAGGGACCAAGAGACCCAGTACTTC
CASSKERQERDQETQYF
>few|NA|TRBJ2-3|TRBV20-1
TGCAGTGCTAGAGAATGGAAAACAGGTACGCAGTATTTT
CSAREWKTGTQYF
>many|NA|TRBJ1-2|TRBV20-1
TGCAGTGCTGGAGCTAAGAATGGCTACACCTTC
CSAGAKNGYTF
>many|TRBD2|TRBJ2-3|TRBV24-1
TGTGCCACCAGTGATCCTAGCGGGGGCACAGATACGCAGTATTTT
CATSDPSGGTDTQYF
>few|NA|TRBJ1-1|TRBV3-1
TGTGCCAGCAGCCATGAGAACACTGAAGCTTTCTTT
CASSHENTEAFF
>NA|NA|TRBJ2-3|TRBV18
TGTGCCAGCTCACCCAGGGACGGAGATACGCAGTATTTT
CASSPRDGDTQYF
>few|NA|TRBJ2-6|TRBV2
TGTGCCGGCGTCACAGGGTACCGCTCTGGGGCCAACGTCCTGACTTTC
CAGVTGYRSGANVLTF
>NA|NA|TRBJ1-2|TRBV7-9
TGTGCCAGCAGCTTAGAATCCGCCCAAACGGGTGGCTACACCTTC
CASSLESAQTGGYTF
>NA|NA|TRBJ1-1|TRBV30
TGTGCCTGGAGTGACGGCAGCCTGGGCACTGAAGCTTTCTTT
CAWSDGSLGTEAFF
>NA|TRBD1|TRBJ2-1|TRBV18
TGTGCCAGCTCACCTCTAAGGACAGGTGAGCAGTTCTTC
CASSPLRTGEQFF
>NA|NA|TRBJ2-5|TRBV5-1
TGCGCCAGCAGCTTTACGCCGTCGAGGGCACAAGGAGAGACCCAGTACTTC
CASSFTPSRAQGETQYF
>many|NA|TRBJ1-6|TRBV4-1
TGCGCCAGCAGCCAAGAGGTAGGGGTAAATTCACCCCTCCACTTT
CASSQEVGVNSPLHF
>many|NA|TRBJ2-7|TRBV5-1
TGCGCCAGCAGCTCCCAGGGAGGACTTCCCTACGAGCAGTACTTC
CASSSQGGLPYEQYF
>few|TRBD2|TRBJ2-3|TRBV12-3/TRBV12-4
TGTGCCAGCACCCGCCCGCTAGCGGGGTTTAGCGCAGATACGCAGTATTTT
CASTRPLAGFSADTQYF
>few|TRBD1|TRBJ2-2|TRBV11-2
TGTGCCAGCAGCTGGCTGACGGGACAGGGGGCCTCCGGGGAGCTGTTTTTT
CASSWLTGQGASGELFF
>few|NA|TRBJ1-5|TRBV19
TGTGCCAGTAGCCCCACGGGGGCTAGTAGCAATCAGCCCCAGCATTTT
CASSPTGASSNQPQHF
>NA|NA|TRBJ2-7|TRBV20-1
TGCAGTGCTAGAGTCCGGCAACCTGGTCGCGAGCAGTACTTC
CSARVRQPGREQYF
>NA|TRBD2|TRBJ2-2|TRBV6-1
TGTGCCAGCACTCTCGGCGGGGGAAGGGCCGGGGAGCTGTTTTTT
CASTLGGGRAGELFF
>many|NA|TRBJ2-3|TRBV2
TGTGCCAGCTGGGGGGACACAGATACGCAGTATTTT
CASWGDTDTQYF
>NA|TRBD2|TRBJ2-7|TRBV11-2
TGTGCCAGCAGCTTAGGGTATACGGGGGGTTCCTACGAGCAGTACTTC
CASSLGYTGGSYEQYF
>few|TRBD1|TRBJ1-2|TRBV5-1
TGCGCCAGCAGCTTGGCGGGGCGGGACAGGCGGAACTATGGCTACACCTTC
CASSLAGRDRRNYGYTF
>few|NA|TRBJ1-1|TRBV30
TGTGCCTGGAGCCAGCCGAACACTGAAGCTTTCTTT
CAWSQPNTEAFF
>few|NA|TRBJ1-4|TRBV13
TGTGCCAGCAGTCAGACTGGAGAAAACAGGGCAAGGGAAAAACTGTTTTTT
CASSQTGENRAREKLFF
>once|TRBD2|TRBJ2-3|TRBV20-1
TGCAGTGCCGAAAGGGGGGTAGCGGGGATACTACTAGGAGATACGCAGTATTTT
CSAERGVAGILLGDTQYF
>NA|NA|TRBJ2-7|TRBV20-1
TGCAGTGCTAGTGTGGGAATCGAGCAGTACTTC
CSASVGIEQYF
>NA|TRBD2|TRBJ2-7|TRBV14
TGTGCCAGCAGCCAAGATTGGGCGGGGGACGAGCAGTACTTC
CASSQDWAGDEQYF
>many|NA|TRBJ2-4|TRBV6-5
TGTGCCAGCAGTTACGCCCCCGGGACAACAAACATTCAGTACTTC
CASSYAPGTTNIQYF
>many|NA|TRBJ2-7|TRBV6-6
TGTGCCAGCAGCCCTAGTGGGAGCTACGAGCAGTACTTC
CASSPSGSYEQYF
>many|TRBD2|TRBJ2-7|TRBV20-1
TGCAGTGCTACTGTCCCTAGCGGGGGGCGGTACGAGCAGTACTTC
CSATVPSGGRYEQYF
>NA|TRBD1|TRBJ2-5|TRBV20-1
TGCAGTGCTTCCCGGGACAGGGGAACTCAAGAGACCCAGTACTTC
CSASRDRGTQETQYF
>many|NA|TRBJ1-2|TRBV30
TGTGCCTGGAACGCAGGCCGGCAGGACTATGGCTACACCTTC
CAWNAGRQDYGYTF
>many|TRBD1|TRBJ2-7|TRBV27
TGTGCCAGCACCGCACTCACCGGGACAGGGTTTAGTGACGAGCAGTACTTC
CASTALTGTGFSDEQYF
>many|TRBD1|TRBJ2-6|TRBV28
TGTGCCAGCAGTGCCAACCACAGGGGGGCTGGGGCCAACGTCCTGACTTTC
CASSANHRGAGANVLTF
>many|TRBD2|TRBJ2-1|TRBV3-1
TGTGCCAGCAGCCAAGAGGGACTAGCCTACAATGAGCAGTTCTTC
CASSQEGLAYNEQFF
>many|NA|TRBJ2-7|TRBV9
TGTGCCAGCAGCTCCCGCCCGACAGGAACTACGGTCGAGCAGTACTTC
CASSSRPTGTTVEQYF
>many|NA|TRBJ2-3|TRBV20-1
TGCAGTGCTAGAGGGCCGGGCGTACGACCCACAGATACGCAGTATTTT
CSARGPGVRPTDTQYF
>NA|NA|TRBJ1-5|TRBV6-1
TGTGCCAGCAGTGAACGGACAGCCAATCAGCCCCAGCATTTT
CASSERTANQPQHF
>NA|NA|TRBJ1-4|TRBV5-1
TGCGCCAGCAGCCGCGGGACGGATGAAAAACTGTTTTTT
CASSRGTDEKLFF
>many|TRBD2|TRBJ2-3|TRBV27
TGTGCCAGCAGTCCCCAGTCTAGCGGGGTGGGCACAGATACGCAGTATTTT
CASSPQSSGVGTDTQYF
>few|NA|TRBJ1-2|TRBV15
TGTGCCACCAGCAGAGAGTTGGGGCAGGGCTATGGCTACACCTTC
CATSRELGQGYGYTF
>many|NA|TRBJ1-2|TRBV6-5
TGTGCCAGTCTGGACGGCTTCTATGGCTACACCTTC
CASLDGFYGYTF